The 31 T cell receptor beta chains below were found in one sample sequenced in a study of T cell responses to AZD1222 COVID-19 vaccine. The assay was immunoSEQ multiplex PCR, and TCRdb's table has in-frame clones only and misses some. The repertoire consists of 90,000 to 130,000 clones, with about four fifths occurring once and the leading ten covering around 4.6%. Sequenced material: peripheral blood, taken on day 0 of AZD1222 vaccination. The source is an adult in good health.

The gene calls are TRBV7-9 and TRBJ1-6; 8 bases fit TRBD1. J lost 7 bases, V lost 5 bases, and 4 bases had no gene match. This CDR3 has 14 residues. The germline V gene has CDR1 SEHNR and CDR2 FQNEAQ (reference sequence). CDR3 DNA: TGTGCCAGCAGCGGAGCAGGGGGCAATTCACCCCTCCACTTT. Residues: CASSGAGGNSPLHF.

The CDR3 DNA is TGTGCCAGCAGCCAAGTACGCGCGTACGAGCAGTACTTC. Its translation is CASSQVRAYEQYF. The chain recombines TRBV14 with TRBJ2-7; no clear D gene. CDR3 length: 13 amino acids. The germline CDR1 and CDR2 sequences are SGHDN and FVKESK. Between the trimmed V and J ends, which lost 1 base and 4 bases, there was a span of 8 bases.

The chain couples TRBV11-2 to TRBJ2-3; no firm D call. CDR3 length equals 16 residues. Germline CDR1 is SGHAT and CDR2 is FQNNGV. Trimming cost V 2 bases and J 0 bases, with 12 bases left between them. In DNA, the CDR3 is TGTGCCAGCAGCTTAATGCCAGGTTTTAGCACAGATACGCAGTATTTT. It translates to CASSLMPGFSTDTQYF.

This chain links TRBV7-2 with TRBJ2-7, with a tentative D call TRBD2 (7 bases). This CDR3 is 15 amino acids long. The V gene lost 5 bases and the J gene lost 2 bases, with 16 bases spanning the gap. The germline CDR1 and CDR2 sequences are SGHTA and FQGNSA. The CDR3 DNA reads TGTGCCAGCAGCGGGGGGGCCCGAACCGCCTACGAGCAGTACTTC. Amino acids: CASSGGARTAYEQYF.

The chain is built from TRBV6-5 and TRBJ1-2; a possible D gene is TRBD1 (6 bases). This CDR3 is built from 14 residues. Per the germline V gene, CDR1 is MNHEY and CDR2 is SVGAGI. The V end was cut by 5 bases, the J end by 4 bases, with 14 bases between. CDR3 sequence: CASSRQVLGYGYTF. As DNA, the CDR3 is TGTGCCAGCAGTCGACAGGTCCTCGGCTATGGCTACACCTTC.

This clone was seen a single time. J is TRBJ2-7 and V is TRBV6-1; 9 bases match TRBD2. This CDR3 is built from 15 residues. The V gene end was trimmed by 5 bases and the J gene end by 6 bases; junction bases not matched to a gene: 11. CDR1 and CDR2 (germline): MNHNS, SASEGT. The CDR3 here is CASSFTGTSWAEQYF. CDR3 coding DNA: TGTGCCAGCAGTTTCACCGGGACTAGCTGGGCCGAGCAGTACTTC.

The CDR3 is CASSMSGIEQYF. DNA of the CDR3: TGTGCCAGTAGTATGTCCGGGATCGAGCAGTACTTC. J is TRBJ2-7 and V is TRBV19; possibly TRBD2 for D (5 bases). Trimming took off 3 bases at V and 6 bases at J, with 9 bases between the two ends. CDR1 is LNHDA, CDR2 SQIVND, per germline (reference sequence). The CDR3 runs 12 residues.

The chain has TRBV28 and TRBJ1-5; 10 nucleotides agree with TRBD1. This CDR3 region has 12 residues. From germline, CDR1 is MDHEN and CDR2 SYDVKM. After removal of 11 bases from V and 6 bases from J, the junction contained 4 bases not matched to a gene. The CDR3 region has the DNA TGTGCCTTGGGGACAGGGGTTCAGCCCCAGCATTTT. Encoded protein: CALGTGVQPQHF. Filled out from reference TRBV28 and TRBJ1-5, the complete variable domain reads DVKVTQSSRYLVKRTGEKVFLECVQDMDHENMFWYRQDPGLGLRLIYFSYDVKMKEKGDIPEGYSVSREKKERFSLILESASTNQTSMYLCALGTGVQPQHFGDGTRLSIL.

The chain carries TRBV28 and TRBJ2-2, with a possible D match to TRBD2 (6 bases). The V and J ends lost 4 bases and 3 bases respectively, with 6 bases between them. This CDR3 has 13 residues. The germline V gene encodes CDR1 MDHEN and CDR2 SYDVKM. The CDR3 bases are TGTGCCAGCAGTTGGAGGGACACCGGGGAGCTGTTTTTT. Amino acids: CASSWRDTGELFF. Full variable domain (rest looked up from reference TRBV28 and TRBJ2-2): DVKVTQSSRYLVKRTGEKVFLECVQDMDHENMFWYRQDPGLGLRLIYFSYDVKMKEKGDIPEGYSVSREKKERFSLILESASTNQTSMYLCASSWRDTGELFFGEGSRLTVL.

The J gene is TRBJ1-1, the V gene TRBV2; D gene unclear. CDR3 size: 14 residues. The germline CDR1 and CDR2 sequences are SNHLY and FYNNEI. Deletions cut 4 bases from V and 2 bases from J, with 11 bases between. The CDR3 DNA is TGTGCCAGCAGTGTCTGGGCGGGAAACACTGAAGCTTTCTTT. Its translation: CASSVWAGNTEAFF.

V and J are TRBV14 and TRBJ2-5, with D unclear. The germline V and J ends were trimmed by 0 bases and 1 base, with 12 bases remaining between them. Germline loops: CDR1 SGHDN, CDR2 FVKESK. This CDR3 region has 16 residues. The CDR3 sequence: CASSQEVLGGQETQYF. The CDR3, as DNA: TGTGCCAGCAGCCAAGAGGTTCTCGGCGGCCAAGAGACCCAGTACTTC.

Notes on this clone: Mismatch with germline at one junction end may stem from a read error. The V and J genes are TRBV7-2 and TRBJ2-1; no definite D call. Germline CDR1 SGHTA, CDR2 FQGNSA. The CDR3 extends over 12 amino acids. CDR3 sequence (DNA): TGTGCCAGCAGCTCCCCAACGGGTATAAGGATCTTC. Amino acids: CASSSPTGIRIF.

This chain connects TRBV23-1 to TRBJ1-5; D call uncertain. TRBV23-1 is identified as an open reading frame with a role that is uncertain. Deletions cut 8 bases from V and 1 base from J, with 18 bases between. The CDR3 consists of 16 residues. CDR3 amino acids: CASSKVRGWSNQPQHF. CDR3 in DNA: TGCGCCAGCTCCAAAGTTCGAGGGTGGAGCAATCAGCCCCAGCATTTT.

The V gene is TRBV6-5, the J gene TRBJ2-1; 8 positions agree with TRBD2. The trim removed 6 bases at V and 5 bases at J, leaving 9 bases unmatched. The CDR3 is 15 amino acids. Germline V CDR1 and CDR2: MNHEY, SVGAGI. This CDR3 reads CASSLLGTRNNEQFF. The CDR3 DNA reads as TGTGCCAGCAGCCTACTCGGGACTAGGAACAATGAGCAGTTCTTC.

The genes are TRBV5-5 and TRBJ2-2; D is unclear. CDR3 length: 13 amino acids. Germline lookup yields CDR1 SGHKS and CDR2 YYEKEE (reference sequence). Trimming removed 4 bases from V and 3 bases from J, with 7 bases in between. CDR3 region: CASSPQHTGELFF. The CDR3 nucleotides read TGTGCCAGCAGCCCACAGCACACCGGGGAGCTGTTTTTT.

The J gene is TRBJ2-5, the V gene TRBV11-2; 7 positions match TRBD1. The CDR3 loop spans 14 amino acids. J lost 3 bases, V lost 5 bases, and 6 bases had no gene match. Germline CDR1 reads SGHAT; CDR2 reads FQNNGV. The CDR3 reads CASSRGQLKETQYF. Written as DNA, the CDR3 is TGTGCCAGCAGCCGGGGACAGCTAAAAGAGACCCAGTACTTC.

This clone turned up a few times. The chain couples TRBV6-1 to TRBJ1-1, with 11 nucleotides matching TRBD1. Losses at the gene ends were 7 bases for V and 2 bases for J; bases not matched to a gene: 6. This CDR3 spans 15 amino acids. Germline V gene sequence: CDR1 MNHNS, CDR2 SASEGT. In nucleotides, the CDR3 is TGTGCCAGCACCGAGGGACAGGGGGGAAACACTGAAGCTTTCTTT. Protein sequence: CASTEGQGGNTEAFF.

This clone came up a few times. The chain couples TRBV28 to TRBJ1-3; D gene ambiguous. The ends were cut back, 3 bases at V and 0 bases at J, with 9 bases in the middle. Germline V gives CDR1 MDHEN, CDR2 SYDVKM. The CDR3 runs to 15 residues. The CDR3, as DNA: TGTGCCAGCAGTTTCGGAGGGAGCTCTGGAAACACCATATATTTT. This translates into CASSFGGSSGNTIYF. The full variable domain, completed using reference TRBV28 and TRBJ1-3, is DVKVTQSSRYLVKRTGEKVFLECVQDMDHENMFWYRQDPGLGLRLIYFSYDVKMKEKGDIPEGYSVSREKKERFSLILESASTNQTSMYLCASSFGGSSGNTIYFGEGSWLTVV.

This clone was seen more than once but under ten times. The genes are TRBV7-9 and TRBJ1-1; the match to TRBD1 covers 7 bases. Germline lookup yields CDR1 SEHNR and CDR2 FQNEAQ (reference sequence). Germline trimming cut 1 base from V and 1 base from J; bases unmatched to any gene: 3. The CDR3 runs to 15 residues. The CDR3: CASSLGEGANTEAFF. The CDR3 region has the DNA TGTGCCAGCAGCTTAGGCGAGGGGGCGAACACTGAAGCTTTCTTT.

The chain couples TRBV5-1 to TRBJ2-2; 13 positions agree with TRBD2. The germline CDR1 and CDR2 sequences are SGHRS and YFSETQ. The CDR3 has 18 amino acids. V lost 4 bases, J lost 5 bases, and 11 bases stayed unmatched. The CDR3 DNA sequence: TGCGCCAGCAGCCCCGGTGGACTAGCGGGAGATAAAACCGGGGAGCTGTTTTTT. Translated: CASSPGGLAGDKTGELFF.

The rearrangement links TRBV9 to TRBJ2-1; 10 nucleotides agree with TRBD2. The CDR3 has 16 residues. The germline V gene encodes CDR1 SGDLS and CDR2 YYNGEE. V was pared by 0 bases and J by 10 bases, with 10 bases of the junction left unmatched. The CDR3 region has the DNA TGTGCCAGCAGCGTAGGGACTAGCGGCGCAATTGGGGAGCAGTTCTTC. Translated: CASSVGTSGAIGEQFF.

This clone was detected a few times. The chain employs TRBV10-2 and TRBJ1-2; D is possibly TRBD1 (6 bases). Trimming cost V 3 bases and J 2 bases, with 10 bases left between them. This CDR3 spans 14 amino acids. CDR1 is WSHSY and CDR2 is SAAADI in the germline V gene. The CDR3 bases are TGCGCCAGCAGTGATCCGGGGACAAACTATGGCTACACCTTC. Its protein product is CASSDPGTNYGYTF.

The V and J genes are TRBV7-9 and TRBJ2-1; no reliable D call. Trimming cost V 5 bases and J 7 bases, with 6 bases left between them. The CDR3 has 11 residues. The germline V gene has CDR1 SEHNR and CDR2 FQNEAQ (reference sequence). This CDR3 is CASSPGNEQFF. The DNA for the CDR3 is TGTGCCAGCAGCCCAGGTAATGAGCAGTTCTTC.

The V call is TRBV7-2, the J call TRBJ2-6; D unresolved. CDR3 length: 15 amino acids. Germline values: CDR1 SGHTA, CDR2 FQGNSA. V lost 5 bases and J lost 2, with 10 bases in between. CDR3 sequence reads: CASSLKRTGANVLTF. The DNA of the CDR3 is TGTGCCAGCAGCCTTAAACGGACTGGGGCCAACGTCCTGACTTTC. Complete variable domain (other parts from reference TRBV7-2 and TRBJ2-6): GAGVSQSPSNKVTEKGKDVELRCDPISGHTALYWYRQSLGQGLEFLIYFQGNSAPDKSGLPSDRFSAERTGGSVSTLTIQRTQQEDSAVYLCASSLKRTGANVLTFGAGSRLTVL.

The chain links TRBV11-2 to TRBJ2-7, with TRBD1 matching over 7 bases. The CDR3 extends over 13 amino acids. V lost 3 bases to trimming and J lost 3 bases; unmatched junction nucleotides: 2. Germline V CDR1 and CDR2: SGHAT, FQNNGV. The chain's CDR3 is CASSFDRDYEQYF. The CDR3 bases are TGTGCCAGCAGCTTCGACAGGGACTACGAGCAGTACTTC.

The sample holds a few counts of this clone. The V call is TRBV13, the J call TRBJ1-1; D may be TRBD1 (6 bases). Germline V CDR1 and CDR2: PRHDT, FYEKMQ (reference sequence). The CDR3 is 13 amino acids. V lost 3 bases and J lost 7, with 12 bases in between. The CDR3 reads CASSFGRGGEAFF. The DNA for the CDR3 is TGTGCCAGCAGCTTCGGAAGAGGGGGTGAAGCTTTCTTT.

CDR3 sequence (DNA): TGTGCCAGTAGCCTCCTGAGGAGGCCCCCTGAAGCTTTCTTT. It codes for CASSLLRRPPEAFF. The chain has TRBV19 and TRBJ1-1; no definite D call. The CDR3 spans 14 residues. The V and J ends lost 6 bases and 6 bases respectively, with 17 bases between them. The germline V gene has CDR1 LNHDA and CDR2 SQIVND (reference sequence).

The chain joins TRBV7-2 to TRBJ2-6; 8 nucleotides align to TRBD1. This CDR3 is built from 19 residues. Unmatched junction bases numbered 11, after V lost 1 base and J lost 3 bases. The germline V gene has CDR1 SGHTA and CDR2 FQGNSA. The CDR3: CASSLVVRTGIFGANVLTF. Here the CDR3 DNA reads TGTGCCAGCAGCTTAGTTGTTCGGACAGGGATCTTTGGGGCCAACGTCCTGACTTTC.

The chain has TRBV5-1 and TRBJ2-2, with D perhaps matching TRBD1 (5 bases). The V end lost 1 base, the J end lost 6 bases, and 7 bases lay between the germline ends. Germline CDR1 and CDR2: SGHRS and YFSETQ. The CDR3 contains 13 residues. CDR3 nucleotides: TGCGCCAGCAGCTTGAAGGGGCCCGGGGAGCTGTTTTTT. This gives the protein CASSLKGPGELFF.

The chain recombines TRBV5-4 with TRBJ2-5, with D unclear. Germline assignment: CDR1 SGHNT and CDR2 YYREEE (reference sequence). This CDR3 region has 13 residues. Trimming removed 0 bases from V and 4 bases from J, with 7 bases in between. The CDR3 region is CASSLVPPETQYF. The CDR3 region has the DNA TGTGCCAGCAGCTTGGTGCCCCCAGAGACCCAGTACTTC.

The chain couples TRBV6-2 or TRBV6-3 to TRBJ1-5, with D tentatively TRBD1 (5 bases). There are 16 residues in the CDR3. Trimming removed 6 bases at V and 3 bases at J, with 18 bases between. CDR1 is MNHEY and CDR2 is SVGEGT in the germline V gene. The chain's CDR3 is CASSTVGGVINQPQHF. The CDR3 coding sequence is TGTGCCAGCAGCACCGTTGGGGGAGTCATCAATCAGCCCCAGCATTTT.